This T cell receptor beta chain was found in a study of blood T cell repertoires in COVID-19. As for the study in general: PBMCs, B-cell-depleted T cells, or T cells were the source of the cDNA or gDNA that made up the material.

In germline, CDR1 is SQVTM, CDR2 ANQGSEA. V was cut by 2 bases and J by 0 bases, with 10 bases left in between. This CDR3 has 14 amino acids. Measured with immunoSEQ multiplex PCR; TCRdb has only the in-frame clones, and not every one. Of 56,000 or so clones in the sample, 75% to 95% were seen once. This clonotype was sampled from a man aged 45 to 65 with active COVID-19. The rearrangement uses TRBV29-1 and TRBJ1-1; D not resolved. The specimen was peripheral blood. Here the CDR3 DNA reads TGCAGCGTTGAACGGCGGCTGATGAACACTGAAGCTTTCTTT. Translating gives CSVERRLMNTEAFF.